This entry lists 8 T cell receptor beta chains sequenced from one sample in a study of cytomegalovirus exposure and HLA in healthy donors. The study ran its PCR with 60 Vbeta and 13 Jbeta primers. Libraries were prepared by immunoSEQ multiplex PCR; TCRdb keeps only in-frame clonotypes and omits some of them. The table lists roughly 180,000 clones, roughly a tenth of them singletons, with 1% to 1.5% in the top ten. The sequencing sample was made of PBMCs. The receptors come from a woman younger than 45 in good health and CMV-seropositive.

This clone was seen a few times. The chain is built from TRBV5-4 and TRBJ1-5; possible D gene TRBD1, 6 bases. Germline CDR1 and CDR2: SGHNT and YYREEE (reference sequence). The CDR3 has 16 residues. V was pared by 4 bases and J by 4 bases, with 18 bases between. CDR3 DNA: TGTGCCAGCAGCCTAGGACCAGGGGAAGTAAATCAGCCCCAGCATTTT. Its translation: CASSLGPGEVNQPQHF.

The V gene is TRBV29-1, the J gene TRBJ2-1; D is unclear. Germline-derived CDR1 and CDR2 are SQVTM and ANQGSEA. The CDR3 contains 12 residues. V was clipped by 1 base and J by 4 bases, with 5 bases between them. CDR3 in DNA: TGCAGCGTTGAAGGAGGTTACAATGAGCAGTTCTTC. It encodes CSVEGGYNEQFF.

This clone has more than one count but fewer than ten. V gene TRBV5-1 combines with J gene TRBJ2-5; tentatively, D is TRBD2 (6 bases). This CDR3 contains 14 residues. V lost 0 bases to trimming and J lost 1 base, with 7 bases between them. Looked up from germline, CDR1 is SGHRS and CDR2 is YFSETQ. The CDR3 DNA sequence: TGCGCCAGCAGCTTGGGGACTATCCAAGAGACCCAGTACTTC. It codes for CASSLGTIQETQYF.

Comments on this clone: The same CDR3 arises from other DNA sequences in this sample as well. The chain has TRBV11-2 and TRBJ2-1; TRBD2 agrees at 7 bases. The V segment lost 5 bases and the J segment 9 bases; nucleotides outside the gene matches: 1. Germline V gene lookup returns CDR1 SGHAT and CDR2 FQNNGV. The CDR3 extends over 11 amino acids. The CDR3 loop reads CASSPGGEQFF. CDR3 nucleotides: TGTGCCAGCAGCCCGGGGGGTGAGCAGTTCTTC.

In DNA, the CDR3 is TGCGCCAGCAGCTTGGAGGGGGCTAATTCACCCCTCCACTTT. It specifies CASSLEGANSPLHF. V gene TRBV5-1 combines with J gene TRBJ1-6; 7 bases fit TRBD1. Germline V gene lookup returns CDR1 SGHRS and CDR2 YFSETQ. Trimming took 0 bases from V and 6 from J; bases not matched to a gene: 0. CDR3 length: 14 amino acids.

The J gene is TRBJ2-2, the V gene TRBV11-3; 10 nucleotides align to TRBD2. This CDR3 region has 15 residues. J gave up 5 bases and V 4 bases, and 4 bases lay outside the gene matches. Germline V CDR1 and CDR2: SGHNT, YENEEA. This chain's CDR3 is CASSSLAGVTGELFF. CDR3 bases: TGTGCCAGCAGCTCCCTAGCGGGGGTGACCGGGGAGCTGTTTTTT. Combining the CDR3 with reference TRBV11-3 and TRBJ2-2 gives the whole variable domain EAGVVQSPRYKIIEKKQPVAFWCNPISGHNTLYWYLQNLGQGPELLIRYENEEAVDDSQLPKDRFSAERLKGVDSTLKIQPAELGDSAVYLCASSSLAGVTGELFFGEGSRLTVL.

The V and J genes are TRBV5-1 and TRBJ1-1; 10 nucleotides match TRBD1. CDR1 and CDR2 from the germline V gene are SGHRS and YFSETQ. CDR3 size: 15 residues. The V segment lost 4 bases and the J segment 4 bases; nucleotides outside the gene matches: 7. The CDR3 loop is CASSLAGQGTTEAFF. The DNA for the CDR3 is TGCGCCAGCAGCCTCGCGGGACAGGGGACCACTGAAGCTTTCTTT.

This clone has just a few counts. The V gene is TRBV30, the J gene TRBJ1-4, with a weak D call TRBD1 (5 bases). Trimming cost V 3 bases and J 8 bases, with 13 bases left between them. The germline gives CDR1 GTSNPN, CDR2 SVGIG (reference sequence). The CDR3 spans 13 residues. The CDR3 is CAWSPGRDEKLFF. CDR3 sequence (DNA): TGTGCCTGGAGCCCAGGGAGGGACGAAAAACTGTTTTTT.